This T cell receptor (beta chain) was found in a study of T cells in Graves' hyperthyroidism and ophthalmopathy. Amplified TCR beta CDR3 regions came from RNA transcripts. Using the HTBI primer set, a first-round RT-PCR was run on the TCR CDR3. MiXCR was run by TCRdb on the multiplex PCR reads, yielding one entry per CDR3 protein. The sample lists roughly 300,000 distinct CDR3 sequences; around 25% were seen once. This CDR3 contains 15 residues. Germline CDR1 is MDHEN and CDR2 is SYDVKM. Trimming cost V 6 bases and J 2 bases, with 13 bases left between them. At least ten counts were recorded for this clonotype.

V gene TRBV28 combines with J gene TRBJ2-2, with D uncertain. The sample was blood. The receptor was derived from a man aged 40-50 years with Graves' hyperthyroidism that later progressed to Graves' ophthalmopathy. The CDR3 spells CASRSDGVNTGELFF. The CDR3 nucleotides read TGTGCCAGCAGATCTGATGGGGTAAACACCGGGGAGCTGTTTTTT.